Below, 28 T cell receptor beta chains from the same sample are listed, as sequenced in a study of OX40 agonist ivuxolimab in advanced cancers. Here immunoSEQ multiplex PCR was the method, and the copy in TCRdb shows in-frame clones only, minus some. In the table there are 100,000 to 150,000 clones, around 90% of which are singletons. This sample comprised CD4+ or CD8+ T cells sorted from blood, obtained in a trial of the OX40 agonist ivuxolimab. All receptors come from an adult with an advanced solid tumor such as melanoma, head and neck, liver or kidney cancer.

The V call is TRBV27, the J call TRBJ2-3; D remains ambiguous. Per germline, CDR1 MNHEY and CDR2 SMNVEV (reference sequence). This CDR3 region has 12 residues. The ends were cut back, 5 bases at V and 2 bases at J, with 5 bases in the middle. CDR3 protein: CASSAATDTQYF. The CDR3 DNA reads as TGTGCCAGCAGTGCCGCCACAGATACGCAGTATTTT.

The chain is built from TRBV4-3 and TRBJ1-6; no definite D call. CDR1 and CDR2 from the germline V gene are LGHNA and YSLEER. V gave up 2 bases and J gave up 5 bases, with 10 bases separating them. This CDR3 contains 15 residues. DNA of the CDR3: TGCGCCAGCAGCCAATCGCGGAACCATAATTCACCCCTCCACTTT. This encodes CASSQSRNHNSPLHF.

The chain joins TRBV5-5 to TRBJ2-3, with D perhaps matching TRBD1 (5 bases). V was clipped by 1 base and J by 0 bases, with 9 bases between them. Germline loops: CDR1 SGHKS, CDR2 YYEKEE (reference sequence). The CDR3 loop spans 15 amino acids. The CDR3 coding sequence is TGTGCCAGCAGCTTGTCTCCAGGGAGCACAGATACGCAGTATTTT. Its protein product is CASSLSPGSTDTQYF.

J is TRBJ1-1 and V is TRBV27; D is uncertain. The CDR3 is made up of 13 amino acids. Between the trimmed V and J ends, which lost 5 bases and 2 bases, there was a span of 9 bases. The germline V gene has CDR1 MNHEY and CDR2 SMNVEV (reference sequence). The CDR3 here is CASSQRTNTEAFF. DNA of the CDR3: TGTGCCAGCAGTCAAAGGACCAACACTGAAGCTTTCTTT.

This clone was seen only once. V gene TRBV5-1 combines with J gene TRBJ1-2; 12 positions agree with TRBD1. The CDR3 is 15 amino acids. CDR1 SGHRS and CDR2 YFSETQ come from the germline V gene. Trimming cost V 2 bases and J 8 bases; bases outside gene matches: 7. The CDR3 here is CASSLTGQGAGGYTF. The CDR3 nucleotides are TGCGCCAGCAGCTTAACGGGACAGGGGGCCGGGGGCTACACCTTC.

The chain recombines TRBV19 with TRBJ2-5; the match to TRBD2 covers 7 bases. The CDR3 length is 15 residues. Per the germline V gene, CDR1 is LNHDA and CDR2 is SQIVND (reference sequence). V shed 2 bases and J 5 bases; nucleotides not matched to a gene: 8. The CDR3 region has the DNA TGTGCCAGTAGTATACCTGGGAGGGGCGGGGAGACCCAGTACTTC. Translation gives CASSIPGRGGETQYF.

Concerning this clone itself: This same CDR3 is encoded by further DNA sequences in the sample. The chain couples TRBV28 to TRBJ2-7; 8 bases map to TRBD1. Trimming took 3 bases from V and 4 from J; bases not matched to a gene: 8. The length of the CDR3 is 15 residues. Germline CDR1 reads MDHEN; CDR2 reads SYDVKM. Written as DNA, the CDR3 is TGTGCCAGCAGTTTGCCCGGACAGGGTGGGTACGAGCAGTACTTC. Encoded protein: CASSLPGQGGYEQYF.

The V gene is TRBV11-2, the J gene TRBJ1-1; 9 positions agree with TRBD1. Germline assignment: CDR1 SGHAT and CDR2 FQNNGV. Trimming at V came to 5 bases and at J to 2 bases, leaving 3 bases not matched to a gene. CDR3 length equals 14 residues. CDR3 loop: CASSRDRANTEAFF. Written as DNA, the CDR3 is TGTGCCAGCAGCCGGGACAGGGCCAACACTGAAGCTTTCTTT.

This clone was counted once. The CDR3 loop reads CASSLDERQPQHF. CDR3 in DNA: TGTGCCAGCAGTCTTGACGAACGGCAGCCCCAGCATTTT. V usage is TRBV28 and J usage is TRBJ1-5; D is uncertain. Germline V gene data show CDR1 as MDHEN and CDR2 as SYDVKM. This CDR3 comprises 13 residues. V was pared by 5 bases and J by 7 bases, with 12 bases between.

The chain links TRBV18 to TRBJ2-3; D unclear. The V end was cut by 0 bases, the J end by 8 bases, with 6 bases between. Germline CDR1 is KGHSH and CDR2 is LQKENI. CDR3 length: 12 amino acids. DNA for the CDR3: TGTGCCAGCTCACCACCAGTCGGTACGCAGTATTTT. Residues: CASSPPVGTQYF.

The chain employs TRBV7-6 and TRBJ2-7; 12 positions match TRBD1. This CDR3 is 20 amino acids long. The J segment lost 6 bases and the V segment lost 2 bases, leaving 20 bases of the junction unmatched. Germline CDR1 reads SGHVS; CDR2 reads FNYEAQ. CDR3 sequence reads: CASSLLIRDRGHSNRGEQYF. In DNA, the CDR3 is TGTGCCAGCAGCTTACTTATTCGGGACAGGGGGCATAGTAATCGAGGCGAGCAGTACTTC.

CDR3 region: CASSSGYNEQFF. In nucleotides, the CDR3 is TGTGCCAGCAGCTCCGGCTACAATGAGCAGTTCTTC. This chain connects TRBV7-2 to TRBJ2-1; D is ambiguous. The V gene lost 4 bases and the J gene lost 3 bases, with 4 bases spanning the gap. This CDR3 comprises 12 residues. CDR1 is SGHTA, CDR2 FQGNSA, per germline.

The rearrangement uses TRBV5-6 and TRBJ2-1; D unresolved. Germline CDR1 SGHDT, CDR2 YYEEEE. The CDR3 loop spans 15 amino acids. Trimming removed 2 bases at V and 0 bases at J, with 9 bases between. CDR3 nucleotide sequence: TGTGCCAGCAGCTTAAGGAGAAACTCCTACAATGAGCAGTTCTTC. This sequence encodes CASSLRRNSYNEQFF.

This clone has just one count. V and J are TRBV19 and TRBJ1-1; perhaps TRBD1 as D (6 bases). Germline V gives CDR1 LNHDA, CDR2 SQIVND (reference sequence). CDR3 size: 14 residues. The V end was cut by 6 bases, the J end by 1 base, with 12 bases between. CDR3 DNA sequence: TGTGCCAGTAGGGAGGGGGGTAAGAACACTGAAGCTTTCTTT. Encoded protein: CASREGGKNTEAFF.

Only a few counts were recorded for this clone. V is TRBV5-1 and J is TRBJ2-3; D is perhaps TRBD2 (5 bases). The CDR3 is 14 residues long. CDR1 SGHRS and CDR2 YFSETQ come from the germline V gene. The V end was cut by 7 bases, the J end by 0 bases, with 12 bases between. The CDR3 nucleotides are TGCGCCAGCCATTCGGGCGGGAGCACAGATACGCAGTATTTT. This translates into CASHSGGSTDTQYF. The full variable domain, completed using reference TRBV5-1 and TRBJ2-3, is KAGVTQTPRYLIKTRGQQVTLSCSPISGHRSVSWYQQTPGQGLQFLFEYFSETQRNKGNFPGRFSGRQFSNSRSEMNVSTLELGDSALYLCASHSGGSTDTQYFGPGTRLTVL.

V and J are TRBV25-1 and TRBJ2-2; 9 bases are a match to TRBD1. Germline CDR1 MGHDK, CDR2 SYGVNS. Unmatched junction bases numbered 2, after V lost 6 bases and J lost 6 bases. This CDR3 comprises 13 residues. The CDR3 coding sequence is TGTGCCAGCAGGGACAGGGGTGCCGGGGAGCTGTTTTTT. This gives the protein CASRDRGAGELFF.

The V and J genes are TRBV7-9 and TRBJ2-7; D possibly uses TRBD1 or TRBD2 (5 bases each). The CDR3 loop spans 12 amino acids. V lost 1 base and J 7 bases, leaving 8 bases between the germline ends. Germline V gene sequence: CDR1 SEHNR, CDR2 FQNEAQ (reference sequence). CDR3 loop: CASSLVGVEQYF. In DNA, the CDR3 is TGTGCCAGCAGCTTAGTGGGGGTGGAGCAGTACTTC.

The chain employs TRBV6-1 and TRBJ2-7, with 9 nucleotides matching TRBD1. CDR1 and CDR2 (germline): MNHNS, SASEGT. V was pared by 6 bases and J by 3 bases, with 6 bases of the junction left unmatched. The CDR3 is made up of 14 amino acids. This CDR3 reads CASRGQGSVYEQYF. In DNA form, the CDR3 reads TGTGCCAGCAGAGGACAGGGGTCCGTCTACGAGCAGTACTTC.

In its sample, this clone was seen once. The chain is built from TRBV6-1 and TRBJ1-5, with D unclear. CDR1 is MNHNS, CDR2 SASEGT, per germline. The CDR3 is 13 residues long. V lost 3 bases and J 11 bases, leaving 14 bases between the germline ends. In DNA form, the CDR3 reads TGTGCCAGCAGTGACGGGCAAGGAAGGGCCCAGCATTTT. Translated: CASSDGQGRAQHF.

DNA of the CDR3: TGTGCCAGCAGCCAGCGACAGGGTAATGAAAAACTGTTTTTT. Protein: CASSQRQGNEKLFF. The chain uses TRBV7-9 and TRBJ1-4; the match to TRBD1 covers 7 bases. The V and J ends lost 5 bases and 4 bases, in that order; junction bases with no gene match: 4. The CDR3 runs to 14 residues. Looked up from germline, CDR1 is SEHNR and CDR2 is FQNEAQ (reference sequence).

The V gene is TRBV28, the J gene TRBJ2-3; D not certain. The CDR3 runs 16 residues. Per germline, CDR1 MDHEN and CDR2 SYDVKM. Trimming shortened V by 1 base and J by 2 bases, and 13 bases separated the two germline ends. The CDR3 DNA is TGTGCCAGCAGTTTATTTTCCCTTACGACCACAGATACGCAGTATTTT. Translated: CASSLFSLTTTDTQYF.

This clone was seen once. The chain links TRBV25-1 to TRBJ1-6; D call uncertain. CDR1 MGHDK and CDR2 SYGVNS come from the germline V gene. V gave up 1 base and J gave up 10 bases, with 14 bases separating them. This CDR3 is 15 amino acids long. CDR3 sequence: CASSESVGYGSPLHF. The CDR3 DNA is TGTGCCAGCAGTGAATCCGTAGGGTATGGATCACCCCTCCACTTT. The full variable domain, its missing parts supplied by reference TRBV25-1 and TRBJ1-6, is EADIYQTPRYLVIGTGKKITLECSQTMGHDKMYWYQQDPGMELHLIHYSYGVNSTEKGDLSSESTVSRIRTEHFPLTLESARPSHTSQYLCASSESVGYGSPLHFGNGTRLTVT.

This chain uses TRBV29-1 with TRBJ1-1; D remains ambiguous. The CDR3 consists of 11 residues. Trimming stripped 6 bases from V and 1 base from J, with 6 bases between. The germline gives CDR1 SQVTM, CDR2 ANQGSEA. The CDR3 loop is CSVRENTEAFF. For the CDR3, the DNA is TGCAGCGTCCGGGAGAACACTGAAGCTTTCTTT.

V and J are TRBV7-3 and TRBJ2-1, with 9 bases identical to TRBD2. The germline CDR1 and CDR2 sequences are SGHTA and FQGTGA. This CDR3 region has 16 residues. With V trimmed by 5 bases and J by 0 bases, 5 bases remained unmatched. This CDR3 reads CASSPNSGSSYNEQFF. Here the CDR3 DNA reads TGTGCCAGCAGCCCAAATAGCGGGAGCTCCTACAATGAGCAGTTCTTC.

In nucleotides, the CDR3 is TGTGCCAGCAGCCCCGGGGGGGCGCACTCCTACAATGAGCAGTTCTTC. This sequence encodes CASSPGGAHSYNEQFF. The genes are TRBV7-2 and TRBJ2-1, with 8 bases fitting TRBD2. Trimming cost V 5 bases and J 0 bases; bases outside gene matches: 6. Per germline, CDR1 SGHTA and CDR2 FQGNSA. The CDR3 consists of 16 residues.

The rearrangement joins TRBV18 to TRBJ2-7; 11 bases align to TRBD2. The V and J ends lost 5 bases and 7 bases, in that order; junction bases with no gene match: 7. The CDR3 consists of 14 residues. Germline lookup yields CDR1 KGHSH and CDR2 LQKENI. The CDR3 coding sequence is TGTGCCAGCTCAGCCACTAGCGGGAGTTGGGAGCAGTACTTC. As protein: CASSATSGSWEQYF. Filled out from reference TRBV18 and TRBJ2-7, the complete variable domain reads NAGVMQNPRHLVRRRGQEARLRCSPMKGHSHVYWYRQLPEEGLKFMVYLQKENIIDESGMPKERFSAEFPKEGPSILRIQQVVRGDSAAYFCASSATSGSWEQYFGPGTRLTVT.

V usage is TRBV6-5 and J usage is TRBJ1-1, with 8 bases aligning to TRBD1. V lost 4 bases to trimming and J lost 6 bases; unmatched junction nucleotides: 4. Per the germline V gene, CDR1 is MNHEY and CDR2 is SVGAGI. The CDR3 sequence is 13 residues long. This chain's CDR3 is CASSSRGLAEAFF. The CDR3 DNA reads TGTGCCAGCAGTTCCAGGGGGCTAGCTGAAGCTTTCTTT.

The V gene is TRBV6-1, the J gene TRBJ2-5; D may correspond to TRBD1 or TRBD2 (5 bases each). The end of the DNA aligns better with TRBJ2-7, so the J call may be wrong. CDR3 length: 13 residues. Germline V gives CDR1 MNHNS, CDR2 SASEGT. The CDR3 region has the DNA TGTGCCAGCACGTGGGGACCGTCCTACGAGCAGTACTTC. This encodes CASTWGPSYEQYF.